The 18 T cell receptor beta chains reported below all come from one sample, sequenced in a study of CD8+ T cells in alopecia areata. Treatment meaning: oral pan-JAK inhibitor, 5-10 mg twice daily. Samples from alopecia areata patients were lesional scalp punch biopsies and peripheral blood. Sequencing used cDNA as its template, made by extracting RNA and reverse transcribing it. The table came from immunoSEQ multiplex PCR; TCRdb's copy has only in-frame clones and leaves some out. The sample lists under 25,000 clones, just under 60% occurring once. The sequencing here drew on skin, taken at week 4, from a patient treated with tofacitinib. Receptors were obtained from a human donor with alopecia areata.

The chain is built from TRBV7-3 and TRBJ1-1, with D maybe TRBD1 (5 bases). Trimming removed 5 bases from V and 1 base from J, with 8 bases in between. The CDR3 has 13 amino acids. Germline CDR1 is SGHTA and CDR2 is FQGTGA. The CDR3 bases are TGTGCCAGCAGCAGGGACGGGAACACTGAAGCTTTCTTT. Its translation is CASSRDGNTEAFF.

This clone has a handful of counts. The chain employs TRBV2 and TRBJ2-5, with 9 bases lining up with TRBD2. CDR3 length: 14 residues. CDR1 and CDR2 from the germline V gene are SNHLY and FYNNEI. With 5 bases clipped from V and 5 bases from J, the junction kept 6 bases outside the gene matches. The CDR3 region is CASSFSGGSETQYF. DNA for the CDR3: TGTGCCAGCAGTTTTAGCGGGGGATCGGAGACCCAGTACTTC.

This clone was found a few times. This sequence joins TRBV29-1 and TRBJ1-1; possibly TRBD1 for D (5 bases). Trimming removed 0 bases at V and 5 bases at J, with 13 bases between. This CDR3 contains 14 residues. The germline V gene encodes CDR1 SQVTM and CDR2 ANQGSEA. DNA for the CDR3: TGCAGCGTTGAAGATCTAGGGGCGCGGACTGAAGCTTTCTTT. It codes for CSVEDLGARTEAFF.

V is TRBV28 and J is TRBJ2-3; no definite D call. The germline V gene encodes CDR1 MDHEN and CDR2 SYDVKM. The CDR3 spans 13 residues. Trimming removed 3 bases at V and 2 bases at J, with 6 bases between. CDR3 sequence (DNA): TGTGCCAGCAGTTTCCAAATCACAGATACGCAGTATTTT. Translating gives CASSFQITDTQYF.

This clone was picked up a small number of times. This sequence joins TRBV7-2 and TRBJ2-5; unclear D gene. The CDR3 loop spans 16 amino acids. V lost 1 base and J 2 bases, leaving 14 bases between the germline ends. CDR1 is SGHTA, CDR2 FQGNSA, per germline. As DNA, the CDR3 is TGTGCCAGCAGCTTAGATCTCAGGAGATTTCAAGAGACCCAGTACTTC. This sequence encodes CASSLDLRRFQETQYF.

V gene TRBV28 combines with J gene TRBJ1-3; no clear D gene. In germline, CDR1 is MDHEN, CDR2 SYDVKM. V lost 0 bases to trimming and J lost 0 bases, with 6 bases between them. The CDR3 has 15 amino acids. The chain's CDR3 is CASSLWKSSGNTIYF. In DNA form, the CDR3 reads TGTGCCAGCAGTTTATGGAAAAGCTCTGGAAACACCATATATTTT.

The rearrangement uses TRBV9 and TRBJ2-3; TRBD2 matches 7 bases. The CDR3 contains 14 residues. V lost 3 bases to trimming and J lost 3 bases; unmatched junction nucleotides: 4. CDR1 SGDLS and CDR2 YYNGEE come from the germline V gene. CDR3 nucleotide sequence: TGTGCCAGCAGCGGTTGGACTAGAACAGATACGCAGTATTTT. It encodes CASSGWTRTDTQYF. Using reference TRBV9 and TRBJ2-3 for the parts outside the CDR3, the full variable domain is DSGVTQTPKHLITATGQRVTLRCSPRSGDLSVYWYQQSLDQGLQFLIQYYNGEERAKGNILERFSAQQFPDLHSELNLSSLELGDSALYFCASSGWTRTDTQYFGPGTRLTVL.

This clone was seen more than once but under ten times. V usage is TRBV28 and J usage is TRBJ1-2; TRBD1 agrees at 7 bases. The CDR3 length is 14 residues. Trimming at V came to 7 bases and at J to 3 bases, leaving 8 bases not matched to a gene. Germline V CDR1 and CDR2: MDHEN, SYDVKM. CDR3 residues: CASNRQGEDYGYTF. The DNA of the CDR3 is TGTGCCAGCAACCGACAGGGAGAGGACTATGGCTACACCTTC.

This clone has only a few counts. The CDR3: CASSVAGQGLNYGYTF. CDR3 DNA sequence: TGTGCCAGCAGTGTCGCGGGACAGGGCCTTAACTATGGCTACACCTTC. The genes are TRBV2 and TRBJ1-2; 9 nucleotides line up with TRBD1. This CDR3 region has 16 residues. CDR1 and CDR2 from the germline V gene are SNHLY and FYNNEI. The V and J ends lost 4 bases and 1 base, in that order; junction bases with no gene match: 7. The full variable domain, its missing parts supplied by reference TRBV2 and TRBJ1-2, is EPEVTQTPSHQVTQMGQEVILRCVPISNHLYFYWYRQILGQKVEFLVSFYNNEISEKSEIFDDQFSVERPDGSNFTLKIRSTKLEDSAMYFCASSVAGQGLNYGYTFGSGTRLTVV.

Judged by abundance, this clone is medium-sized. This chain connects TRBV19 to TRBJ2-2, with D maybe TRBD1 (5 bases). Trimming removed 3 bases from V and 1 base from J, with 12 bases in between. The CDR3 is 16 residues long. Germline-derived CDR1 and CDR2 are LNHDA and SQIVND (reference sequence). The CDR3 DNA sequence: TGTGCCAGTAGTATTCAAGGGGCGAAGAACACCGGGGAGCTGTTTTTT. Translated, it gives CASSIQGAKNTGELFF.

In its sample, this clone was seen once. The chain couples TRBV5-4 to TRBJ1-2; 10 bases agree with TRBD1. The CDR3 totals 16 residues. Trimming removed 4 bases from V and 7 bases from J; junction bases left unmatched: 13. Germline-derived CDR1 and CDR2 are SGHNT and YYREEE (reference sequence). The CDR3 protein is CASSRSPGQGPGGYTF. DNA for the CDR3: TGTGCCAGCAGCCGATCACCGGGACAGGGGCCGGGTGGCTACACCTTC.

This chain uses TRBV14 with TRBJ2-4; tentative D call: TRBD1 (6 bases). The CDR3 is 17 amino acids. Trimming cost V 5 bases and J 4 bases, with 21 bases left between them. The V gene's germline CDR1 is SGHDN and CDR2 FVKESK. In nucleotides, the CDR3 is TGTGCCAGCAGCTTACGACAGGCTCCAAGGGTGAAAAACATTCAGTACTTC. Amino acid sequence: CASSLRQAPRVKNIQYF.

The CDR3 sequence is CASSMPTGQSAKNIQYF. The CDR3 coding sequence is TGCGCCAGCAGCATGCCTACAGGACAATCCGCCAAAAACATTCAGTACTTC. The rearrangement joins TRBV5-1 to TRBJ2-4, with a weak D call TRBD1 (5 bases). The CDR3 extends over 17 amino acids. Germline V CDR1 and CDR2: SGHRS, YFSETQ. With 4 bases removed from V and 1 base from J, the gap between germline ends came to 18 bases. The full variable domain, rest sourced from reference TRBV5-1 and TRBJ2-4, is KAGVTQTPRYLIKTRGQQVTLSCSPISGHRSVSWYQQTPGQGLQFLFEYFSETQRNKGNFPGRFSGRQFSNSRSEMNVSTLELGDSALYLCASSMPTGQSAKNIQYFGAGTRLSVL.

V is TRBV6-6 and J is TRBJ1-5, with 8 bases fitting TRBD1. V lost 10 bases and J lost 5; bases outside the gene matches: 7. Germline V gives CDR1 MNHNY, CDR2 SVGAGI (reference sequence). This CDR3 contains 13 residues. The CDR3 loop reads CATRTGKDQPQHF. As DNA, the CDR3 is TGTGCCACCAGGACAGGGAAGGATCAGCCCCAGCATTTT.

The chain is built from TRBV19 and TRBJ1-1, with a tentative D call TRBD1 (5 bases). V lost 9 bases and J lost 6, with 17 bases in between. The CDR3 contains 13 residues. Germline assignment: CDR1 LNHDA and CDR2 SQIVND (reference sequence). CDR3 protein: CASEARGRSEAFF. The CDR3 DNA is TGTGCCAGCGAAGCGCGGGGGAGGTCTGAAGCTTTCTTT.

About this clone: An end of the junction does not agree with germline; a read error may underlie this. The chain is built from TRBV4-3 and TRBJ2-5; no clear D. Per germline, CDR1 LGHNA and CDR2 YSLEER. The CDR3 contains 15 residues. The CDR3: CASSQEYSRDETQHF. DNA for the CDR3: TGCGCCAGCAGCCAAGAGTATAGTAGAGACGAGACCCAGCACTTC.

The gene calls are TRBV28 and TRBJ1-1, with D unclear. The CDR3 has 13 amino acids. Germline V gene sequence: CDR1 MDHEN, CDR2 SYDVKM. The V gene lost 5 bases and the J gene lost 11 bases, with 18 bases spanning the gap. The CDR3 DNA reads TGTGCCAGCAGTCAAAGGCCTCCCCGGGAGGCTTTCTTT. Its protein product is CASSQRPPREAFF.

CDR3 loop: CASSPPGAALLGANVLTF. In DNA form, the CDR3 reads TGTGCCAGCTCACCACCAGGAGCGGCGCTGTTGGGGGCCAACGTCCTGACTTTC. V usage is TRBV18 and J usage is TRBJ2-6; D possibly corresponds to TRBD2 (5 bases). Germline values: CDR1 KGHSH, CDR2 LQKENI. The V gene lost 0 bases and the J gene lost 4 bases, with 16 bases spanning the gap. The length of the CDR3 is 18 residues. Supplemented by reference TRBV18 and TRBJ2-6, the full variable domain reads NAGVMQNPRHLVRRRGQEARLRCSPMKGHSHVYWYRQLPEEGLKFMVYLQKENIIDESGMPKERFSAEFPKEGPSILRIQQVVRGDSAAYFCASSPPGAALLGANVLTFGAGSRLTVL.